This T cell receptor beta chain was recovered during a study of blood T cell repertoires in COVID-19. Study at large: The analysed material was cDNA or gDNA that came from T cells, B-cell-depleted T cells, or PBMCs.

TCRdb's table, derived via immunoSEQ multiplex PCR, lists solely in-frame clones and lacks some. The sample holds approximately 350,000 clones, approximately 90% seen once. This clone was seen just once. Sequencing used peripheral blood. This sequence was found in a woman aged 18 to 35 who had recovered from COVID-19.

DNA of the CDR3: TGTGCCAGCAGTCCGCCGCTAACCCCGCCCTACAATGAGCAGTTCTTC. Translation: CASSPPLTPPYNEQFF. The chain combines TRBV7-9 with TRBJ2-1; no clear D. The length of the CDR3 is 16 residues. Trimming left V 6 bases short and J 2 bases short, with 17 bases between. CDR1 and CDR2 (germline): SEHNR, FQNEAQ (reference sequence).